This TCR beta chain was retrieved from a study of blood T cells in healthy people across ages. Whole-study context: The capture of about one barcoded beta molecule per two T cells was achieved by template switching.

As regards this clonotype: Its target is unknown. Sequence at one end of the junction differs from germline and may be a read error.

Aged roughly 6 to 90, donors were systemically healthy Caucasians from Russia. For the second PCR, which ran for about 7 to 11 cycles, a sample-barcoded 5' primer and a J-beta primer mix were used. Each single sample gave us at least 2.5 million CDR3-containing paired-end reads. TCRdb re-called the 5' RACE reads through MiXCR, storing one row per CDR3 protein. The data contain around 1,500,000 distinct CDR3 sequences, approximately 38% of them singletons. Whole-study findings and limits: A strong correlation was found between TCR beta diversity and the percentage of naive T cells.

What was sequenced was blood. The sequence derives from a woman aged 18 to 35 in good health.

This chain's CDR3 is CASTQGREYNGQFF. CDR3 sequence (DNA): TGTGCCAGCACCCAGGGGCGGGAGTACAATGGGCAGTTCTTC. The chain joins TRBV12-3 or TRBV12-4 to TRBJ2-1, with a tentative D call TRBD2 (7 bases). This CDR3 is built from 14 residues.